This TCR beta chain came from a study of T cell responses to AZD1222 COVID-19 vaccine. Study results and caveats: There were mostly white British donors and more females than males, and clonal diversity was possibly underestimated.

Second doses were pooled across both intervals (about 4 or about 12 weeks). This clone was counted once. Its antigen is not identified. Profiled with immunoSEQ multiplex PCR; TCRdb holds only in-frame clones, not every one. The sample has fewer than 120,000 clones, 92% seen once. With 7 bases clipped from V and 3 bases from J, the junction kept 11 bases outside the gene matches. There are 15 residues in the CDR3. The V gene's germline CDR1 is MNHEY and CDR2 SVGAGI. This material consisted of peripheral blood, taken 28 days after the second AZD1222 dose. This receptor was taken from an adult who received the AZD1222 COVID-19 vaccine. This chain links TRBV6-5 with TRBJ1-2, with TRBD1 identical over 7 bases. CDR3 sequence reads: CASITPGQIYYGYTF. CDR3 nucleotides: TGTGCCAGCATAACTCCGGGACAGATTTACTATGGCTACACCTTC.